These 10 T cell receptor beta chains were sequenced from one sample in a study of post-analysis software for immune sequencing data (dated by TCRdb to the mid-2010s). The full study reports these points: Patients showed significantly higher frequencies than controls for roughly 5 TRBV segments, among them TRBV5-6, TRBV5-1 and TRBV20-1.

Libraries came from PCR. This sample was sequenced with an Illumina HiSeq 2500. To reduce PCR and sequencing biases, unique molecular identifiers were incorporated into the TCR beta cDNA libraries. TCRdb redid the processing of the public reads, applying fastp at Q25 and MiXCR, and retained in-frame beta chains. Entries that share a CDR3 protein sequence are merged under the most common genes and DNA. This sample has about half a million distinct CDR3 sequences in its table, and approximately 34% of those were observed once. Approximately 6% of the sample is taken by the ten largest. For these TCRs, the target antigens are not known. The sequenced sample was blood. The receptors here all came from a girl aged 2-17 years with multiple sclerosis.

This clonotype was observed a handful of times. V and J are TRBV6-5 and TRBJ2-3; no clear D gene. This CDR3 region has 13 residues. CDR1 and CDR2 (germline): MNHEY, SVGAGI. The V gene lost 5 bases and the J gene lost 5 bases, with 11 bases spanning the gap. CDR3 sequence (DNA): TGTGCCAGCAGTCCAGAGGTCGGAGATACGCAGTATTTT. Protein product: CASSPEVGDTQYF.

The chain carries TRBV9 and TRBJ1-6; 7 bases are a match to TRBD1. Germline V lookup: CDR1 SGDLS, CDR2 YYNGEE. This CDR3 has 14 residues. The V and J ends lost 3 bases and 10 bases, in that order; junction bases with no gene match: 7. As DNA, the CDR3 is TGTGCCAGCAGCGATGGGCAGGGGGTCTCACCCCTCCACTTT. Translation gives CASSDGQGVSPLHF.

V usage is TRBV5-1 and J usage is TRBJ2-5, with 10 positions matching TRBD2. CDR1 is SGHRS and CDR2 is YFSETQ in the germline V gene. This CDR3 has 16 amino acids. V was clipped by 4 bases and J by 1 base; unmatched bases: 7. The CDR3 reads CASSRLTSGFQETQYF. The CDR3 DNA follows: TGCGCCAGCAGCCGTTTGACTAGCGGGTTCCAAGAGACCCAGTACTTC. Combining the CDR3 with reference TRBV5-1 and TRBJ2-5 gives the whole variable domain KAGVTQTPRYLIKTRGQQVTLSCSPISGHRSVSWYQQTPGQGLQFLFEYFSETQRNKGNFPGRFSGRQFSNSRSEMNVSTLELGDSALYLCASSRLTSGFQETQYFGPGTRLLVL.

As to this clonotype: With a much larger clone just one base away, this may be a read error. The chain combines TRBV29-1 with TRBJ2-1, with a possible D match to TRBD1 (6 bases). The closer fit of TRBJ2-7 to the DNA end suggests the J call may be wrong. This CDR3 comprises 12 residues. CDR1 is SQVTM and CDR2 is ANQGSEA in the germline V gene. As DNA, the CDR3 is TGCAGCGTTGGGACAGTTTCCTGCGAGCAGTACTTC. This gives the protein CSVGTVSCEQYF.

The rearrangement links TRBV12-3 or TRBV12-4 to TRBJ2-3; TRBD1 might be the D (6 bases). Trimming shortened V by 6 bases and J by 0 bases, and 19 bases separated the two germline ends. There are 17 residues in the CDR3. The CDR3 reads CASSRRSPGQSTDTQYF. In nucleotides, the CDR3 is TGTGCCAGCAGCCGACGCTCTCCCGGACAGAGCACAGATACGCAGTATTTT.

The CDR3 sequence is CASSFGTVNEKLFF. CDR3 nucleotide sequence: TGTGCCAGCAGCTTCGGGACGGTCAATGAAAAACTGTTTTTT. The chain couples TRBV7-9 to TRBJ1-4; TRBD1 is a possible D gene (5 bases). Germline V CDR1 and CDR2: SEHNR, FQNEAQ (reference sequence). The CDR3 length is 14 residues. Trimming pared 3 bases from V and 5 bases from J, leaving 10 bases between.

Worth noting for this clonotype: This may stem from a read error, because a much larger clone lies one nucleotide away. The CDR3 nucleotides read TGTGCCAGCAGTTTTTCGCAGGGGGGGCGGGCACCCCTCCACTTT. Its protein product is CASSFSQGGRAPLHF. The chain is built from TRBV28 and TRBJ1-6; TRBD1 agrees at 7 bases. The CDR3 extends over 15 amino acids. V lost 3 bases and J lost 11; bases outside the gene matches: 10. Germline V gene lookup returns CDR1 MDHEN and CDR2 SYDVKM.

The genes are TRBV27 and TRBJ2-1; D is unclear. Matching the DNA end better, TRBJ2-7 makes the J call doubtful. From germline, CDR1 is MNHEY and CDR2 SMNVEV (reference sequence). The CDR3 spans 14 residues. CDR3 bases: TGTGCCAGCTCACACACCAACTCCTACAATGAGCAGTACTTC. It specifies CASSHTNSYNEQYF.

J is TRBJ1-1 and V is TRBV5-1; D may be TRBD1 (6 bases). The CDR3 spans 16 residues. Trimming shortened V by 4 bases and J by 5 bases, and 21 bases separated the two germline ends. Looked up from germline, CDR1 is SGHRS and CDR2 is YFSETQ. CDR3 loop: CASSPTGRGGGTEAFF. The CDR3 region has the DNA TGCGCCAGCAGCCCAACAGGGAGAGGAGGTGGAACTGAAGCTTTCTTT. Full variable domain (outside the CDR3, taken from reference TRBV5-1 and TRBJ1-1): KAGVTQTPRYLIKTRGQQVTLSCSPISGHRSVSWYQQTPGQGLQFLFEYFSETQRNKGNFPGRFSGRQFSNSRSEMNVSTLELGDSALYLCASSPTGRGGGTEAFFGQGTRLTVV.

This sequence joins TRBV28 and TRBJ2-7; no clear D gene. The germline V and J ends were trimmed by 3 bases and 0 bases, with 6 bases remaining between them. The CDR3 has 13 amino acids. Germline V gene data show CDR1 as MDHEN and CDR2 as SYDVKM. The CDR3 sequence: CASSFPDSYEQYF. CDR3 sequence (DNA): TGTGCCAGCAGTTTTCCCGACTCCTACGAGCAGTACTTC.